The following is a T cell receptor beta chain sequence with its context. This clonotype was counted once. Its antigen is still unknown. No base qualities exist here, and no much larger clone lies one base off it. A single read makes a weak case. Reads for this sample came from an Illumina NovaSeq 6000. cDNA libraries for TCRalpha and TCRbeta were prepared by 5'RACE using constant-segment primers, with sample barcodes and unique molecular identifiers added. RNA was extracted from every sample with Trizol reagent. Libraries were amplified in two PCR steps, with a second sample barcode and Illumina TruSeq adapters added in the second step. The libraries were sequenced on an Illumina NovaSeq using 2 x 150 bp paired-end reads. On the authors' methods: With migec v1.2.7, reads were demultiplexed and then collapsed into UMI-guided consensus sequences. Using mixcr v2.1.11, UMI consensuses were aligned to TRA and TRB V and J templates and then assembled into clonotypes. Clonotypes were classified as expanded or contracted when called significant by both edgeR and NoisET, with noise models trained on biological replicates. For edgeR calls, the cutoffs were a false discovery rate-adjusted p below 0.01 and a log2 fold-change threshold of 1. As an exploratory analysis of dynamics, PCA with hierarchical clustering was applied to max-normalized trajectories of the 1000 most abundant clonotypes. Separately sequenced CD4+ and CD8+ repertoires were used to assign the CD4 or CD8 phenotype of responding clones. The public sequencing data were trimmed at Q25 with fastp and processed into clonotypes with MiXCR by TCRdb, which kept only in-frame beta chains. Each CDR3 protein appears once, grouped with its most common genes and DNA. It is TCRdb's table, rather than the study itself, that gives the V and J calls and clone size. This sample holds 220,000 or so distinct CDR3 sequences; around 8.8% were observed only once. Roughly 4% of the sample comes from the top ten.

This record comes from a study of T-cell memory formation after mild COVID-19 (dated by TCRdb to about 2021). In the study overall: TCR sequence clusters from the two donors were largely donor specific. T-cell clones expanding and contracting after mild COVID-19 in two donors were tracked by longitudinal TCRalpha and TCRbeta repertoire sequencing. The cohort comprised two young, previously healthy adult volunteers, one female and one male.

Taken from cysteine to phenylalanine, the CDR3 has 19 residues. Only the CDR3 region is kept as DNA, spanning 57 bases read in frame from base 1. After removal of 1 base from V and 3 bases from J, the junction retains 13 bases not matched to a gene. The germline V gene supplies CDR1 MNHEY and CDR2 SVGAGI. Study-level results and caveats: The study covered only a couple of mild cases, and larger cohorts including severe cases with pre-infection samples were considered necessary. SARS-CoV-2 specificity of the second-wave clones peaking on day 37 was not confirmed. Clones contracting from day 15 to 85 had balanced CD4/CD8 phenotypes, while a second wave expanding from day 15 to 37 was biased towards CD4+. Contracting CD4+ clones were found mainly in CM and EM memory subsets, while CD8+ clones were enriched in EMRA. The detection of some responding clones in pre-infection memory suggests that pre-existing cross-reactive memory T cells joined the SARS-CoV-2 response.

PBMCs were isolated by Ficoll-Paque density gradient centrifugation. Here the chain combines TRBV6-5 and TRBJ2-1, and TRBD2 matches 9 of the central bases. The receptor was derived from a man aged 18-30 years who had mild COVID-19 (a few samples of this study predate the infection). The sample titles of this study are shuffled in the database, so cell type and time point are left out; the donor was told from shared clones. Specimen: PBMCs or a T cell subset sorted from them (not recorded which). The nucleotide sequence is given as TGTGCCAGCAGTTACTTTTGGGTTAGCGGGGGCCCGGGCTACAATGAGCAGTTCTTC. Translated, this is CASSYFWVSGGPGYNEQFF.